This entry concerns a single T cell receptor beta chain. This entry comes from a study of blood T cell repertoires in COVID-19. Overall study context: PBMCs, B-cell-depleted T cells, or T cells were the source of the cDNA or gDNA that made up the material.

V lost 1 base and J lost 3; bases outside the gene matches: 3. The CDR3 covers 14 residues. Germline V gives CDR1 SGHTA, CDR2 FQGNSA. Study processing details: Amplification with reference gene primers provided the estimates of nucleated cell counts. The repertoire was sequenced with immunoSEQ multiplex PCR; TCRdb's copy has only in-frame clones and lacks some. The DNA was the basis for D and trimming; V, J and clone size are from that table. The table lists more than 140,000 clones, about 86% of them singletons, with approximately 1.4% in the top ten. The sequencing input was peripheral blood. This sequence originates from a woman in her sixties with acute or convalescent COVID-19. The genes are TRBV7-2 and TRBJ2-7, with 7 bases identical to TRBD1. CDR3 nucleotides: TGTGCCAGCAGCTTAGTTGACAGGGACTACGAGCAGTACTTC. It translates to CASSLVDRDYEQYF.